The subject of this entry is one T cell receptor (beta chain). Its antigen is unidentified. This record comes from a study of T cell repertoires and HLA-DP antigens. As for the study in general: One stimulator alloantigen differed from self by one groove amino acid; the other by ten. Donor ages ranged from 18-to-29 to 60-to-69; a couple of men, one woman.

Negative selection yielded untouched CD4+ T cells of average roughly 98% purity. Clones were sequenced by immunoSEQ multiplex PCR, and TCRdb holds only the in-frame ones, with some missing. The sample has almost 90,000 clones; about nine tenths are singletons. This CDR3 comprises 15 residues. Trimming cost V 6 bases and J 6 bases, with 17 bases left between them. Germline values: CDR1 KGHSH, CDR2 LQKENI. Source material: CD4+ T cells from PBMCs. This chain links TRBV18 with TRBJ2-2; D ambiguous. This receptor was taken from a man in his forties or fifties in good health and CMV-seronegative. CDR3 DNA: TGTGCCAGCTCTCTAAAGCTAGTGGCGGCCGGGGAGCTGTTTTTT. This encodes CASSLKLVAAGELFF.